This T cell receptor (beta chain) originates from a study of blood T cells in healthy people across ages. The wider study: The template switching approach captured approximately one barcoded beta molecule for every two T cells. Study-level points and caveats: The recorded TCR beta diversity per million T cells decreased in a roughly linear manner with age.

This CDR3 is built from 16 residues. Germline CDR1 is SGHTA and CDR2 is FQGNSA. V shed 3 bases and J shed 5 bases, with 19 bases lying between them. For the second PCR, which ran for about 7 to 11 cycles, a sample-barcoded 5' primer and a J-beta primer mix were used. TCRdb reprocessed the 5' RACE reads with MiXCR, giving one entry per CDR3 protein. This sample has approximately 1,700,000 distinct CDR3 sequences, with about 39% found just once. This clonotype showed up just a few times. Its antigen is not known. The sequencing input was blood. This receptor was identified in a human donor in good health. The chain employs TRBV7-2 and TRBJ2-5, with no clear D. DNA of the CDR3: TGTGCCAGCAGCTTGGGTACCAATGCTTTCAGGGAGACCCAGTACTTC. It codes for CASSLGTNAFRETQYF.